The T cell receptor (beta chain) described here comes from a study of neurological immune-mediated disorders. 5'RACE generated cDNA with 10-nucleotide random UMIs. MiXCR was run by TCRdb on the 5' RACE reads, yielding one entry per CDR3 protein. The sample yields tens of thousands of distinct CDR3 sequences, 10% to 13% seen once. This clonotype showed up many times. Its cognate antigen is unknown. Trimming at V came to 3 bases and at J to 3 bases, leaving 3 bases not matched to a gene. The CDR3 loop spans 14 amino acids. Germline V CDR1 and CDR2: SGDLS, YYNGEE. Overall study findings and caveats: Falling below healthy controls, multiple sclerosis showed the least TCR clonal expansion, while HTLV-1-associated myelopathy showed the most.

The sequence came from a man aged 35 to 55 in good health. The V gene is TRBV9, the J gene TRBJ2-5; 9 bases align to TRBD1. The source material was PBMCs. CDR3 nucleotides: TGTGCCAGCAGCGCCGGGACAGGGAAAGAGACCCAGTACTTC. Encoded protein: CASSAGTGKETQYF.